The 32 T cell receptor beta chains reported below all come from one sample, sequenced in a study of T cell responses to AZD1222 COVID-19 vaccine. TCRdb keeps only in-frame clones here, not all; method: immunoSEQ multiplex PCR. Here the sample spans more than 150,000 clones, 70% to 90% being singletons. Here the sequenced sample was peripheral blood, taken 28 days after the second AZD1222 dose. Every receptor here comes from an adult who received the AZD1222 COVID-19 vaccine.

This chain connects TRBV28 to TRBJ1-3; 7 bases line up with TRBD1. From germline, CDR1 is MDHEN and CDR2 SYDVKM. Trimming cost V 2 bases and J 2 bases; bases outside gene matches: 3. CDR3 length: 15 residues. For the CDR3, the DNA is TGTGCCAGCAGTTTACCTGACAGGGCTGGAAACACCATATATTTT. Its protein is CASSLPDRAGNTIYF.

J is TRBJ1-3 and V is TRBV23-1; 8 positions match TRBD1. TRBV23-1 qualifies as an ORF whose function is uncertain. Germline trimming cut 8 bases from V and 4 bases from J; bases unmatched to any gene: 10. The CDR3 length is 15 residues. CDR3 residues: CASRSPTGVGNTIYF. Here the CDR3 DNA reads TGCGCCAGCCGCAGCCCGACAGGGGTAGGAAACACCATATATTTT.

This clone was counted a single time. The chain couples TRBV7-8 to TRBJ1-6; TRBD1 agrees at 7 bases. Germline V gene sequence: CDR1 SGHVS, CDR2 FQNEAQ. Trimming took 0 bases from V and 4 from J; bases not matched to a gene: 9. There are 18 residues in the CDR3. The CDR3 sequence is CASSLAMTGTAYNSPLHF. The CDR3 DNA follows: TGTGCCAGCAGCTTAGCGATGACCGGGACAGCTTATAATTCACCCCTCCACTTT.

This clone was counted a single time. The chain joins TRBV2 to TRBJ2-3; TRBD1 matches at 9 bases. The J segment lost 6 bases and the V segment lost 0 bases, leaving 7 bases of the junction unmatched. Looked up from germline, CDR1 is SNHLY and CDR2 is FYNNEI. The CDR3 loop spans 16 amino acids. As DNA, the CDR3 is TGTGCCAGCAGTGAAGCTGGGACAGGGCGGTTGGATACGCAGTATTTT. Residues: CASSEAGTGRLDTQYF.

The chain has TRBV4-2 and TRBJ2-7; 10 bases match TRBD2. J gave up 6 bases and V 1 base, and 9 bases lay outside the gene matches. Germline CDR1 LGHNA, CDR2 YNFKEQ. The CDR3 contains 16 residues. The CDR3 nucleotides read TGTGCCAGCAGCCAAGGGCCTCTAGCGGGAGCCCCCGAGCAGTACTTC. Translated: CASSQGPLAGAPEQYF.

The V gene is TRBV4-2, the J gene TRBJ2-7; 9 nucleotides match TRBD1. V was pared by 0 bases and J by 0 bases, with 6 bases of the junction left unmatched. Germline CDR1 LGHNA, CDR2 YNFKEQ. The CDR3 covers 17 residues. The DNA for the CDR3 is TGTGCCAGCAGCCAAGATCTCAGGACAGGGGACTCCTACGAGCAGTACTTC. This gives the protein CASSQDLRTGDSYEQYF.

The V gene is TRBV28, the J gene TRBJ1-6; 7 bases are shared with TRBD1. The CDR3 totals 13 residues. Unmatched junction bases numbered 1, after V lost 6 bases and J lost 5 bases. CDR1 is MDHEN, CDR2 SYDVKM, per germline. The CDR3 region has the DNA TGTGCCAGCAGACAGGGGAATAATTCACCCCTCCACTTT. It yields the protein CASRQGNNSPLHF.

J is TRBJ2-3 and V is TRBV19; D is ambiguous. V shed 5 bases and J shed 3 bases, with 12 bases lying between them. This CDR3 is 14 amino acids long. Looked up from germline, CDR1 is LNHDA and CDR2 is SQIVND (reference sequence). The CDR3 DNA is TGTGCCAGTAGTTCAAAAAAACCAACAGATACGCAGTATTTT. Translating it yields CASSSKKPTDTQYF.

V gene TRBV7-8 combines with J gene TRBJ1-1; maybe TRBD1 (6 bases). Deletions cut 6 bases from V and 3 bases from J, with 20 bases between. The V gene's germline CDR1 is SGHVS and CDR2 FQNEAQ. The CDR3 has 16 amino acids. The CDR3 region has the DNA TGTGCCAGCAGTATCCTCCGGGGAGGGGGGGACACTGAAGCTTTCTTT. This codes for CASSILRGGGDTEAFF.

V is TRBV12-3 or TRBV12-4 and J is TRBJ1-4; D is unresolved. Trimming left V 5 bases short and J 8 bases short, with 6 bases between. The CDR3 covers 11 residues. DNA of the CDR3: TGTGCCAGCAGTGTGACAGAAAAACTGTTTTTT. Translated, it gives CASSVTEKLFF.

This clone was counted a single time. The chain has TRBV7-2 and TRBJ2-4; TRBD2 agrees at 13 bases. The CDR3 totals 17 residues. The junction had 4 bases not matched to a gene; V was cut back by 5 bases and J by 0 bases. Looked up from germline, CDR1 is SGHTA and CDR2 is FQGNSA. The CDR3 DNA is TGTGCCAGCAGCGGCACTAGCGGGAGGGGAGCCAAAAACATTCAGTACTTC. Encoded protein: CASSGTSGRGAKNIQYF.

CDR3 sequence: CASSPTRLAGGFTGELFF. CDR3 bases: TGTGCCAGCAGCCCCACCCGACTCGCGGGAGGCTTCACCGGGGAGCTGTTTTTT. The V gene is TRBV14, the J gene TRBJ2-2, with 8 bases identical to TRBD2. Germline V CDR1 and CDR2: SGHDN, FVKESK. With V trimmed by 4 bases and J by 4 bases, 14 bases remained unmatched. The CDR3 totals 18 residues.

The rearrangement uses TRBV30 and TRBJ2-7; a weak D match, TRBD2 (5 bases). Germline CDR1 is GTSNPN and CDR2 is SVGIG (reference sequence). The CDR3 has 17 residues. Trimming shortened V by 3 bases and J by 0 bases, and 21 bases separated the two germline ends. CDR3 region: CAWRGRGRKVSSYEQYF. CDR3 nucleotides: TGTGCCTGGAGAGGCCGGGGTAGGAAGGTTTCCTCCTACGAGCAGTACTTC.

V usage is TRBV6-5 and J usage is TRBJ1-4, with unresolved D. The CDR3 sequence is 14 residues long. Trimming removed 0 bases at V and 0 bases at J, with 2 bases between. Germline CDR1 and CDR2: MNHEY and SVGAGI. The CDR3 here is CASSYSTTNEKLFF. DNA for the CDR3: TGTGCCAGCAGTTACTCGACAACTAATGAAAAACTGTTTTTT.

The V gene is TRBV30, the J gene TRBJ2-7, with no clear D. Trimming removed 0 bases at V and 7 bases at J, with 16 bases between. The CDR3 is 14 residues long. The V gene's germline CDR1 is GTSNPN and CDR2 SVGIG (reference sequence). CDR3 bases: TGTGCCTGGAGTGTACGCGGACCTGTCGGTGAGCAGTACTTC. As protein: CAWSVRGPVGEQYF.

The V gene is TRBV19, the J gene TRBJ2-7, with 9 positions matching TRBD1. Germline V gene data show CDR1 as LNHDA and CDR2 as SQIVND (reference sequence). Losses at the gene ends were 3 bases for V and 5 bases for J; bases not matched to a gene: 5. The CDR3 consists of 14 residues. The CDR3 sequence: CASSMGTGLNEQYF. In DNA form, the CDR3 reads TGTGCCAGTAGTATGGGGACAGGGTTAAACGAGCAGTACTTC.

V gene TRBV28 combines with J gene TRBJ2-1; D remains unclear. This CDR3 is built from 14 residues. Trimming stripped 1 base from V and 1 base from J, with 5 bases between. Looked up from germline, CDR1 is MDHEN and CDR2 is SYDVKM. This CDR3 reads CASSLYPSYNEQFF. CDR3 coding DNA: TGTGCCAGCAGTTTATATCCTTCCTACAATGAGCAGTTCTTC.

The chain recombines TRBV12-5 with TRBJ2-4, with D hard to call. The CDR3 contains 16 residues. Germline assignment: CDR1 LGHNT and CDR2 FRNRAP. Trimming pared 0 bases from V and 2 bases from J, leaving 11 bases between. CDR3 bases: TGTGCTAGTGGTTTGGTACCAAAACGGCCCAAAAACATTCAGTACTTC. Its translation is CASGLVPKRPKNIQYF.

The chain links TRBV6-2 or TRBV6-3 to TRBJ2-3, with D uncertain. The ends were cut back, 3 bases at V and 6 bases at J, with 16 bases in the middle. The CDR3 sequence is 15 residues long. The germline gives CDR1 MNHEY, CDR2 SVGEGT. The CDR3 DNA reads TGTGCCAGCAGTTATGGCGGTCCTAAAATGGATACGCAGTATTTT. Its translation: CASSYGGPKMDTQYF.

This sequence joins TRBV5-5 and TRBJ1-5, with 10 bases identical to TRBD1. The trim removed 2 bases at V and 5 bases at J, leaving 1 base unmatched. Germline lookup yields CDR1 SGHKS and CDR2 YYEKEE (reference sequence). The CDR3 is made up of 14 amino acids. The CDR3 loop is CASSFGQGDQPQHF. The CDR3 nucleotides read TGTGCCAGCAGCTTCGGACAGGGGGATCAGCCCCAGCATTTT.

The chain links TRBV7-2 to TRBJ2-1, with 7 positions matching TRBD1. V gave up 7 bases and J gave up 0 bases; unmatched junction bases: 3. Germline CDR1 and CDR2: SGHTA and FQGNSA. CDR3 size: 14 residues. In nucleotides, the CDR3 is TGTGCCAGCACCAGACAGGGCTCCTACAATGAGCAGTTCTTC. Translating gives CASTRQGSYNEQFF.

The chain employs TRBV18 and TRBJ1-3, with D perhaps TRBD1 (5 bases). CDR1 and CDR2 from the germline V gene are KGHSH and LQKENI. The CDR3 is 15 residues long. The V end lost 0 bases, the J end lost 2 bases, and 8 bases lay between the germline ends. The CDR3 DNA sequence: TGTGCCAGCTCACCACCCGGCAGGGCTGGAAACACCATATATTTT. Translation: CASSPPGRAGNTIYF.

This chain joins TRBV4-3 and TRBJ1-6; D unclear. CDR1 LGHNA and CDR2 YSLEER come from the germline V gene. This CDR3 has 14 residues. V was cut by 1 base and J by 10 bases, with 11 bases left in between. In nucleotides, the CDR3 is TGCGCCAGCAGCCAAGGGGAGGGAATATCACCCCTCCACTTT. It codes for CASSQGEGISPLHF.

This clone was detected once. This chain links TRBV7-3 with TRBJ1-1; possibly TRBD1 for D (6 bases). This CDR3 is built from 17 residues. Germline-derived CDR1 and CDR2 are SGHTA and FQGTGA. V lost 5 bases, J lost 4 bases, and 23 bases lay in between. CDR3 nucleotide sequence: TGTGCCAGCAGCCCCACGGGGGGGGGCGGCCTGAGCACTGAAGCTTTCTTT. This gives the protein CASSPTGGGGLSTEAFF. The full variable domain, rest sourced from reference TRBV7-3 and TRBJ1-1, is GAGVSQTPSNKVTEKGKYVELRCDPISGHTALYWYRQSLGQGPEFLIYFQGTGAADDSGLPNDRFFAVRPEGSVSTLKIQRTERGDSAVYLCASSPTGGGGLSTEAFFGQGTRLTVV.

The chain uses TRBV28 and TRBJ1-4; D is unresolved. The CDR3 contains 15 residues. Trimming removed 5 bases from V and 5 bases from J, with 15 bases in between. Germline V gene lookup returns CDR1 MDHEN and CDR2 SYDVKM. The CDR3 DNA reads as TGTGCCAGCAGTCCAGATAAAGGGTTGAATGAAAAACTGTTTTTT. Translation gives CASSPDKGLNEKLFF.

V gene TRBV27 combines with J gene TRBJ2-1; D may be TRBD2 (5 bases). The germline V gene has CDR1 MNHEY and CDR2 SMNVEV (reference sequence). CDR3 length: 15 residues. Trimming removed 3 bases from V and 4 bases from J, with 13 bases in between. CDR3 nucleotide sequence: TGTGCCAGCAGTTTTTTGGGCGGGCCTTACAATGAGCAGTTCTTC. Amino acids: CASSFLGGPYNEQFF.

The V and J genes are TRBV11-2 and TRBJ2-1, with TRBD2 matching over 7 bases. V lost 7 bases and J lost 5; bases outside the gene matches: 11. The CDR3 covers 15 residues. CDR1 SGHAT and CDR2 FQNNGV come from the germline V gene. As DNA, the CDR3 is TGTGCCAGCACCCTCAGGGCTAGCGGTGACAATGAGCAGTTCTTC. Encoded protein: CASTLRASGDNEQFF. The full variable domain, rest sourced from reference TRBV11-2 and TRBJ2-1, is EAGVAQSPRYKIIEKRQSVAFWCNPISGHATLYWYQQILGQGPKLLIQFQNNGVVDDSQLPKDRFSAERLKGVDSTLKIQPAKLEDSAVYLCASTLRASGDNEQFFGPGTRLTVL.

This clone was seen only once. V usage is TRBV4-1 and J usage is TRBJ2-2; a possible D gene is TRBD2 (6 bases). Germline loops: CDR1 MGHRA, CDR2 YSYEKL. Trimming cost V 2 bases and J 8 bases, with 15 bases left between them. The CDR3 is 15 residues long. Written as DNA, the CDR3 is TGCGCCAGCAGCCAATCGGAGGGGTCAATTGGGGAGCTGTTTTTT. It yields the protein CASSQSEGSIGELFF.

This CDR3 is CASSFSSGAFF. The CDR3 nucleotides are TGTGCCAGCAGTTTTTCGAGTGGAGCTTTCTTT. The chain joins TRBV28 to TRBJ1-1; D unclear. Germline V gene data show CDR1 as MDHEN and CDR2 as SYDVKM. The CDR3 length is 11 residues. The V and J ends lost 3 bases and 10 bases respectively, with 9 bases between them.

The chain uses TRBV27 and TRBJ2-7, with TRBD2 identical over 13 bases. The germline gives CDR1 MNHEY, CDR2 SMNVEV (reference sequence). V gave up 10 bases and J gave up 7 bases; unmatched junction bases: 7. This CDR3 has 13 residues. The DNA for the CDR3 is TGTGCCACCCGGACTAGCGGGAGTTGGGAGCAGTACTTC. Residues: CATRTSGSWEQYF.

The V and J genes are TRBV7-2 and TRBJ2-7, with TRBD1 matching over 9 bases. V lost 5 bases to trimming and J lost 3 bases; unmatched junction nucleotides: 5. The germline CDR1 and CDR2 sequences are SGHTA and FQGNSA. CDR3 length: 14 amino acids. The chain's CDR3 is CASSPRTGDYEQYF. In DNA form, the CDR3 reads TGTGCCAGCAGCCCGAGGACAGGGGACTACGAGCAGTACTTC.

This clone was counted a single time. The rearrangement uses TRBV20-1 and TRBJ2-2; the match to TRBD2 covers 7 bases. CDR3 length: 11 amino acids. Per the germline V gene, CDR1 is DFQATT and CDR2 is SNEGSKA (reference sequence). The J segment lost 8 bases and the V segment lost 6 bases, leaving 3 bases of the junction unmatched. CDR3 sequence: CSAAGPGELFF. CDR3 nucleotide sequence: TGCAGTGCAGCGGGGCCGGGGGAGCTGTTTTTT.